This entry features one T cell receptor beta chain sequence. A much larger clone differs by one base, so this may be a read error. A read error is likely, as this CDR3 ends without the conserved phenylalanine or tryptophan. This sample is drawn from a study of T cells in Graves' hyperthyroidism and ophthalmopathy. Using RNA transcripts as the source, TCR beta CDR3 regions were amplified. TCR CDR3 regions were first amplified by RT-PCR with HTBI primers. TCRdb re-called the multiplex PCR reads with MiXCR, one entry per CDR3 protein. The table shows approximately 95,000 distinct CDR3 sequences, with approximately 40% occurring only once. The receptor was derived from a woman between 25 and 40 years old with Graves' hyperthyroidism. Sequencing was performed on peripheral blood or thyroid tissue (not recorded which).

The CDR3 DNA reads TGTGCTAGTGATCTAAGCTCGGGCGCGGGTACCGGGGAGCTGTTTTTG. It yields the protein CASDLSSGAGTGELFL. This chain joins TRBV12-3 or TRBV12-4 and TRBJ2-2; D possibly corresponds to TRBD2 (5 bases). The CDR3 has 16 amino acids.